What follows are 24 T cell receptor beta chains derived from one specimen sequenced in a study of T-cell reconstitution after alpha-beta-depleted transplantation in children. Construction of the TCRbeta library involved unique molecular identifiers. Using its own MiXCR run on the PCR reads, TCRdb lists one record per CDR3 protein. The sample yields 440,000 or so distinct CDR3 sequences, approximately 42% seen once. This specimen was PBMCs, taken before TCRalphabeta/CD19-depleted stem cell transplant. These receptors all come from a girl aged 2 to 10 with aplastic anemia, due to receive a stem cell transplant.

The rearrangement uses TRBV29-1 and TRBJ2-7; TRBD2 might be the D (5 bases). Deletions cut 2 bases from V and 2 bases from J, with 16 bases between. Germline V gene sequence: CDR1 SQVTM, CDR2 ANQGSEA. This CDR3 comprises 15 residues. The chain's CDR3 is CSVEFVGGCPYEQYF. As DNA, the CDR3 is TGCAGCGTTGAATTTGTAGGCGGGTGTCCCTACGAGCAGTACTTC.

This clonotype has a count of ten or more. CDR3 nucleotide sequence: TGTGCCAGCAGCTTAGGATATCAGGGGAACACCGGGGAGCTGTTTTTT. Protein: CASSLGYQGNTGELFF. The chain has TRBV11-2 and TRBJ2-2; possible D gene TRBD1, 5 bases. With 1 base removed from V and 1 base from J, the gap between germline ends came to 10 bases. This CDR3 is built from 16 residues. Germline V gives CDR1 SGHAT, CDR2 FQNNGV.

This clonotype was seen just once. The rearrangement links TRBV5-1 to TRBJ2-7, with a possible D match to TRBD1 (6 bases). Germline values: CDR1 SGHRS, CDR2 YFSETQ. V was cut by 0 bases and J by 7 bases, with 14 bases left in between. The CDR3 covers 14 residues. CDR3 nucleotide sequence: TGCGCCAGCAGCTTGGTCCCAGGGGTAGGAGAGCAGTACTTC. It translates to CASSLVPGVGEQYF.

CDR3 sequence reads: CASSPGIPNEKLFF. The DNA for the CDR3 is TGTGCCAGCAGTCCAGGGATCCCTAATGAAAAACTGTTTTTT. The V gene is TRBV12-3 or TRBV12-4, the J gene TRBJ1-4; D is possibly TRBD1 (5 bases). The V end was cut by 5 bases, the J end by 3 bases, with 10 bases between. This CDR3 has 14 residues.

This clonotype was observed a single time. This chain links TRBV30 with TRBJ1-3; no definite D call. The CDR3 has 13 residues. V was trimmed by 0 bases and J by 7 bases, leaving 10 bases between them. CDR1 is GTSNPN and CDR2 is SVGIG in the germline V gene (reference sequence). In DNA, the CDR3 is TGTGCCTGGAGTGTAGGAGGCGGTAACACCATATATTTT. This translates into CAWSVGGGNTIYF.

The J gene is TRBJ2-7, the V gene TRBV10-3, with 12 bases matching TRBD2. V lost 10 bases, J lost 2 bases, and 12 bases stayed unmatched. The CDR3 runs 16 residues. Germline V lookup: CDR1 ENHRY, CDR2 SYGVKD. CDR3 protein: CATRTSGTKHTYEQYF. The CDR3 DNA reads TGTGCCACCCGGACTAGCGGGACCAAACATACCTACGAGCAGTACTTC.

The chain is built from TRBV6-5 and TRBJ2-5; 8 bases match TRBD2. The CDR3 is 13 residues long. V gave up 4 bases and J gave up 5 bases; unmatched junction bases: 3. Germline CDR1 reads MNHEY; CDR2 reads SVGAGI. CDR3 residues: CASSSGTRETQYF. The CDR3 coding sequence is TGTGCCAGCAGTTCCGGGACTAGGGAGACCCAGTACTTC.

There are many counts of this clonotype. The CDR3 region is CASSLGLGGQDSNQPQHF. CDR3 in DNA: TGTGCCAGCAGCTTAGGTCTGGGGGGCCAAGATAGCAATCAGCCCCAGCATTTT. The chain carries TRBV11-1 and TRBJ1-5; D may be TRBD1 (6 bases). Germline V gene data show CDR1 as SGHAT and CDR2 as FQDESV (reference sequence). The germline V and J ends were trimmed by 1 base and 0 bases, with 16 bases remaining between them. The CDR3 loop spans 18 amino acids.

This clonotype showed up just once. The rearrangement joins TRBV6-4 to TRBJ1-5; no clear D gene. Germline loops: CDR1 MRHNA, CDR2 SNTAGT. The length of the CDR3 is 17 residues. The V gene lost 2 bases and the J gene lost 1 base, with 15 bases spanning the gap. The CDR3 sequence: CASSDRGKTGSNQPQHF. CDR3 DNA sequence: TGTGCCAGCAGTGACAGAGGGAAAACCGGCAGCAATCAGCCCCAGCATTTT.

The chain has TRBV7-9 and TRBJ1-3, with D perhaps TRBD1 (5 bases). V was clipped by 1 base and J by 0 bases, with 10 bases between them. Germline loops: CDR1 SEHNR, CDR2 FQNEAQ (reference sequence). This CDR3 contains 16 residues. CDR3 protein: CASSLVRGLSGNTIYF. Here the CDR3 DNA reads TGTGCCAGCAGCTTAGTGAGGGGCCTCTCTGGAAACACCATATATTTT.

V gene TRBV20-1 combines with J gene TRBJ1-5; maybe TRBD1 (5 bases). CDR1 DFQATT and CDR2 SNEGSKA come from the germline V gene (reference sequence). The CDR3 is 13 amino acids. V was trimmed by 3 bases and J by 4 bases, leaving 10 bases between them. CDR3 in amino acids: CSARSTVNQPQHF. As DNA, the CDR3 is TGCAGTGCTAGGTCGACAGTTAATCAGCCCCAGCATTTT.

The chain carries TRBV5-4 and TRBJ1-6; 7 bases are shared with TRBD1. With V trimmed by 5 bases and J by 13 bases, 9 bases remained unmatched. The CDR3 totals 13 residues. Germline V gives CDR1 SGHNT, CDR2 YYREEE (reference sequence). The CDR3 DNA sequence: TGTGCCAGCAGGCCCGACCCGACAGGGCCCCTCCACTTT. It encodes CASRPDPTGPLHF.

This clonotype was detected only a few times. CDR3 protein: CASSPWAGENNEQFF. CDR3 nucleotide sequence: TGTGCCAGCAGTCCTTGGGCGGGGGAGAACAATGAGCAGTTCTTC. V usage is TRBV6-1 and J usage is TRBJ2-1, with 7 bases identical to TRBD2. This CDR3 region has 15 residues. Germline V CDR1 and CDR2: MNHNS, SASEGT. The trim removed 5 bases at V and 5 bases at J, leaving 9 bases unmatched.

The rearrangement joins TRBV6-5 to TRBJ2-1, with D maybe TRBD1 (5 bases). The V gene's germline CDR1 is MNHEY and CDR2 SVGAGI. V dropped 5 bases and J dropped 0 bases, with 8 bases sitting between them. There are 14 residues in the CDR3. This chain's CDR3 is CASSHRFSYNEQFF. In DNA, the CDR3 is TGTGCCAGCAGTCACAGGTTCTCCTACAATGAGCAGTTCTTC.

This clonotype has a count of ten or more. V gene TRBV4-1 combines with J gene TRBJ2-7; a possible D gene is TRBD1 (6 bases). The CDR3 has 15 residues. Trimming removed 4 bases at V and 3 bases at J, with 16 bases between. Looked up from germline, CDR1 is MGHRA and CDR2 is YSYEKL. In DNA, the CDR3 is TGCGCCAGCAGCCGAAACCCCGGGGACATCTACGAGCAGTACTTC. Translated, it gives CASSRNPGDIYEQYF.

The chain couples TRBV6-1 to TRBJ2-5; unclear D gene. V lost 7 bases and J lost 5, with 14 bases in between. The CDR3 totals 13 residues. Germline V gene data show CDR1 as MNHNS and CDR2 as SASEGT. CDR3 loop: CASTSPGRETQYF. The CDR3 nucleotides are TGTGCCAGCACCTCCCCCGGACGGGAGACCCAGTACTTC.

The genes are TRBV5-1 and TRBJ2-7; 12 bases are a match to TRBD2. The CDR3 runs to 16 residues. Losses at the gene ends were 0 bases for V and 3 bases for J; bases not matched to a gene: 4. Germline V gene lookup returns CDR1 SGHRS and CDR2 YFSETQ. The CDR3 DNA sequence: TGCGCCAGCAGCTTGGGGCTAGCGGGAGGGGTCTACGAGCAGTACTTC. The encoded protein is CASSLGLAGGVYEQYF. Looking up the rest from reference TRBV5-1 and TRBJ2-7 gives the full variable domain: KAGVTQTPRYLIKTRGQQVTLSCSPISGHRSVSWYQQTPGQGLQFLFEYFSETQRNKGNFPGRFSGRQFSNSRSEMNVSTLELGDSALYLCASSLGLAGGVYEQYFGPGTRLTVT.

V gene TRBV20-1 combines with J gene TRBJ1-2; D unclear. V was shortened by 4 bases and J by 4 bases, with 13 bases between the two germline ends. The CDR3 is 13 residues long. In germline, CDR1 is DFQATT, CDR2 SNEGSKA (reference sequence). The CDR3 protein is CSAKAPETYGYTF. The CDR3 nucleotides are TGCAGTGCTAAAGCTCCAGAGACCTATGGCTACACCTTC.

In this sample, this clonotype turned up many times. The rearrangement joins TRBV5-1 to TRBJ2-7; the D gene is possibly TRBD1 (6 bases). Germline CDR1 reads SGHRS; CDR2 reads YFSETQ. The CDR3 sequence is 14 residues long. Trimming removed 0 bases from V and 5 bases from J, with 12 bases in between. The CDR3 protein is CASSLVAQGNEQYF. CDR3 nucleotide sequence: TGCGCCAGCAGCTTGGTTGCCCAGGGGAACGAGCAGTACTTC.

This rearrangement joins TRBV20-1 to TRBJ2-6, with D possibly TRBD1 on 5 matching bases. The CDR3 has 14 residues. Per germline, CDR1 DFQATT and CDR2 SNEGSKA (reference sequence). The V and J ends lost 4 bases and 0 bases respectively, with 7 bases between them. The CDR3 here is CSAKTASGANVLTF. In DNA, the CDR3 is TGCAGTGCTAAGACAGCCTCTGGGGCCAACGTCCTGACTTTC.

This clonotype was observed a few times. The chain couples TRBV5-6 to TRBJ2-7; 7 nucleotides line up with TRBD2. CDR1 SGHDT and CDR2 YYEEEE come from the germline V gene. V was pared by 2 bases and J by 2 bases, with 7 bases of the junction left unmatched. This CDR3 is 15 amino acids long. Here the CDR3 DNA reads TGTGCCAGCAGCTTTTTGGGGACTACCGCCTACGAGCAGTACTTC. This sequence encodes CASSFLGTTAYEQYF.

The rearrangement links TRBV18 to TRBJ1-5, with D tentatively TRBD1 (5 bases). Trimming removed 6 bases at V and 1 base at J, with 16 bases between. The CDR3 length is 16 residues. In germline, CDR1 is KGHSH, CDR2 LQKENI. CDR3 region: CASSGPIWGSNQPQHF. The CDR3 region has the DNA TGTGCCAGCTCCGGACCGATTTGGGGGAGCAATCAGCCCCAGCATTTT.

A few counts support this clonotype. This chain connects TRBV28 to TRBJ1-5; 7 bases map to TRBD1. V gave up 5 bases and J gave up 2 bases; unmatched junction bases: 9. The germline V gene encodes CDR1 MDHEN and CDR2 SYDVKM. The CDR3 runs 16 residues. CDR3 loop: CASSPIQGGGNQPQHF. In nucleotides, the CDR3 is TGTGCCAGCAGTCCCATCCAGGGGGGAGGCAATCAGCCCCAGCATTTT.

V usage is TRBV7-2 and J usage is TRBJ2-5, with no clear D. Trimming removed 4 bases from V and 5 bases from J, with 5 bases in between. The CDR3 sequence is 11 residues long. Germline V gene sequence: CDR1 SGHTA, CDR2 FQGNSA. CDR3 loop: CASSWSETQYF. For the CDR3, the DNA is TGTGCCAGCAGCTGGAGTGAGACCCAGTACTTC. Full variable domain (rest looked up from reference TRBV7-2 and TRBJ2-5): GAGVSQSPSNKVTEKGKDVELRCDPISGHTALYWYRQSLGQGLEFLIYFQGNSAPDKSGLPSDRFSAERTGGSVSTLTIQRTQQEDSAVYLCASSWSETQYFGPGTRLLVL.